The clone carrying this T cell receptor (beta chain) has ten or more counts. The antigen is not known. This sample's TCRbeta library carried unique molecular identifier barcodes. TCRdb used MiXCR to reprocess the PCR reads, holding one entry per CDR3 protein. This table holds 180,000 or so distinct CDR3 sequences, 6.3% found once. This sample stems from a study of T-cell reconstitution after alpha-beta-depleted transplantation in children. Whole-study findings and limits: Once a year had passed after transplant, T-cell counts and diversity came mostly from newly produced T cells. There were reportedly several hundred expanded graft clones from which alpha-beta T cells came about two months after transplant. Where some patients showed high TCRbeta diversity at day 60, it came from recipient T cells and thymic progenitors that had survived.

The CDR3 sequence is 14 residues long. The V end was cut by 5 bases, the J end by 3 bases, with 16 bases between. Germline V gene sequence: CDR1 SQVTM, CDR2 ANQGSEA. The genes are TRBV29-1 and TRBJ1-1; D is unresolved. The receptor comes from a girl less than two years old with combined immunodeficiency, due to receive a stem cell transplant. Specimen: PBMCs, collected before TCRalphabeta/CD19-depleted stem cell transplant. The CDR3 sequence is CSVYGPVLDTEAFF. The DNA for the CDR3 is TGCAGCGTTTATGGGCCAGTGTTGGACACTGAAGCTTTCTTT.